This TCR beta chain derives from a study of T cells in Graves' hyperthyroidism and ophthalmopathy. Hyperthyroidism in the patients, aged 18 to 65, was newly diagnosed and under 2 months in duration. Amplified TCR beta CDR3 regions came from RNA transcripts. When the TCR CDR3 underwent first-round RT-PCR, the HTBI primer set was used. TCRdb reprocessed the multiplex PCR reads with MiXCR, giving one entry per CDR3 protein. Of some 200,000 distinct CDR3 sequences in the sample, about a sixth were seen once. There are 13 residues in the CDR3. After removal of 4 bases from V and 6 bases from J, the junction contained 5 bases not matched to a gene. Germline V gene sequence: CDR1 SGHRS, CDR2 YFSETQ.

This receptor was taken from a woman aged 45 to 65 with Graves' hyperthyroidism. The chain uses TRBV5-1 and TRBJ1-2, with 8 positions matching TRBD1. The specimen was blood. In DNA, the CDR3 is TGCGCCAGCAGCCGCGGACAGGGACATGGCTACACCTTC. It translates to CASSRGQGHGYTF. Full variable domain (remainder filled in from reference TRBV5-1 and TRBJ1-2): KAGVTQTPRYLIKTRGQQVTLSCSPISGHRSVSWYQQTPGQGLQFLFEYFSETQRNKGNFPGRFSGRQFSNSRSEMNVSTLELGDSALYLCASSRGQGHGYTFGSGTRLTVV.